This T cell receptor (beta chain) is drawn from a study of regulatory T cells in long-lasting Graves disease. Study information: Over 5 years of antithyroid drugs with positive TSH receptor antibodies was taken to mean persistent Graves' disease. Study observations and caveats: Persistent cases favored TRBV28, TRBJ1-2 and TRBJ2-5. A greater number of public clonotypes (around 2,700) was shared by persistent patients than by new patients (roughly 880).

As for time point: persistent/refractory GD, antithyroid drugs over 5 years with positive TRAb. From RNA extracted from PBMCs, the TCR library was made. Around 8.2 milliliters of peripheral blood were drawn into EDTA tubes. From germline, CDR1 is MNHEY and CDR2 SVGAGI. The V gene end was trimmed by 1 base and the J gene end by 4 bases; junction bases not matched to a gene: 3. This CDR3 region has 14 residues. As to this clonotype: What it binds is unknown.

Arm-PCR of CDR3 regions with iRepertoire HTBI primers generated TCR beta libraries. TCRdb fed the multiplex PCR reads into MiXCR, producing one record per CDR3 protein. The repertoire consists of 700,000 or so distinct CDR3 sequences, with around 30% occurring once and the leading ten covering about 42%. Here the sequenced sample was peripheral blood mononuclear cells (PBMCs), taken when the disease was refractory, from a patient treated with antithyroid drugs. V gene TRBV6-5 combines with J gene TRBJ1-1, with 7 bases lining up with TRBD1. The receptor was derived from a female donor with Graves disease. The DNA of the CDR3 is TGTGCCAGCAGTTACTTGGGGACAGTCACTGAAGCTTTCTTT. Protein sequence: CASSYLGTVTEAFF.